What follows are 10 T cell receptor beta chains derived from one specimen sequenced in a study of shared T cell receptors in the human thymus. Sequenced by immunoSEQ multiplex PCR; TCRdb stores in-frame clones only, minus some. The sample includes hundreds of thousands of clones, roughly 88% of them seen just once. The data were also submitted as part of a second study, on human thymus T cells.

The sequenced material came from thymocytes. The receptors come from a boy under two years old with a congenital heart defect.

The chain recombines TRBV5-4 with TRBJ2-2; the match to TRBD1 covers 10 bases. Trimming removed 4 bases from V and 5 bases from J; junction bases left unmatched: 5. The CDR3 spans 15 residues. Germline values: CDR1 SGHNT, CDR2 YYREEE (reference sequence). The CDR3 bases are TGTGCCAGCAGCCTGACAGGGGGCATAACCGGGGAGCTGTTTTTT. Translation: CASSLTGGITGELFF.

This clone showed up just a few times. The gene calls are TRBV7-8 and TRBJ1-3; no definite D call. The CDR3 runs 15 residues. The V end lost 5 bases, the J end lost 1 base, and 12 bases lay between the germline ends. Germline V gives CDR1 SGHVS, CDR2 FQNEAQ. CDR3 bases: TGTGCCAGCAGCCCCCAGAGCGAATCTGGAAACACCATATATTTT. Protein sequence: CASSPQSESGNTIYF. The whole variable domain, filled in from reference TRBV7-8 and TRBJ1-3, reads GAGVSQSPRYKVAKRGQDVALRCDPISGHVSLFWYQQALGQGPEFLTYFQNEAQLDKSGLPSDRFFAERPEGSVSTLKIQRTQQEDSAVYLCASSPQSESGNTIYFGEGSWLTVV.

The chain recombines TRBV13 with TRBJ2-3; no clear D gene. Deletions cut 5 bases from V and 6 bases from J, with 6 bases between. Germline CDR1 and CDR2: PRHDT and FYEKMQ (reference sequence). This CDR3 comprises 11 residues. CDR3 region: CASSPPDTQYF. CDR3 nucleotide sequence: TGTGCCAGCAGCCCTCCGGATACGCAGTATTTT.

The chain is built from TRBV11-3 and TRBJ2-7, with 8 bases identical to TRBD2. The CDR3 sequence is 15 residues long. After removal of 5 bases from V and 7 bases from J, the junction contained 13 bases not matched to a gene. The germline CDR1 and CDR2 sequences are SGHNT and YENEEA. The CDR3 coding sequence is TGTGCCAGCAGCGGTGGTAGCGGGAACCCCCGGGAGCAGTACTTC. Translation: CASSGGSGNPREQYF.

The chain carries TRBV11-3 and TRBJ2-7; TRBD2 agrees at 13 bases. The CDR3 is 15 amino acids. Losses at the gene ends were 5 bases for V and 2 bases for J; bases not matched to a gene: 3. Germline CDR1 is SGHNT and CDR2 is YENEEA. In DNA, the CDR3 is TGTGCCAGCAGCCTTGGACTAGCGGGGGCCTACGAGCAGTACTTC. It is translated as CASSLGLAGAYEQYF.

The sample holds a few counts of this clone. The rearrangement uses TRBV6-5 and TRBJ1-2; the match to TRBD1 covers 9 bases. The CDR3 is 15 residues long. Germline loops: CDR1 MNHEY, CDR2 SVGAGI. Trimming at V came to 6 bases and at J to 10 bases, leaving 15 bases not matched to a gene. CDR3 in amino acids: CASSRNLQGARDYTF. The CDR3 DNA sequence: TGTGCCAGCAGCCGAAACCTACAGGGGGCGCGAGACTACACCTTC.

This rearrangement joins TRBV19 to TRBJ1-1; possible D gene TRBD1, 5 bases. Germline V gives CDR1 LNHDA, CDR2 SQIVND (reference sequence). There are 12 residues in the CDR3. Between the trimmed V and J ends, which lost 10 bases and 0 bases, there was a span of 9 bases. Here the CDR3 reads CATDSMNTEAFF. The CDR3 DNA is TGTGCCACCGACAGCATGAACACTGAAGCTTTCTTT.

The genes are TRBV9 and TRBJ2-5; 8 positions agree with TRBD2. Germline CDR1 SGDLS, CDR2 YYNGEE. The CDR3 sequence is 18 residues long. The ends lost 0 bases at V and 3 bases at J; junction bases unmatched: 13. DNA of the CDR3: TGTGCCAGCAGCGTAGTCAGGCTAGCGGGCTCAAAGGAAGAGACCCAGTACTTC. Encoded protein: CASSVVRLAGSKEETQYF.

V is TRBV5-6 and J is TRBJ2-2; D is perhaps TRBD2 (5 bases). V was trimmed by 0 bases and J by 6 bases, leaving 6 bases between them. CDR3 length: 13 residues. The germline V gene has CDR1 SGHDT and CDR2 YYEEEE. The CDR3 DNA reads TGTGCCAGCAGCTTGGTCGGGGCCGGGGAGCTGTTTTTT. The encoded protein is CASSLVGAGELFF.

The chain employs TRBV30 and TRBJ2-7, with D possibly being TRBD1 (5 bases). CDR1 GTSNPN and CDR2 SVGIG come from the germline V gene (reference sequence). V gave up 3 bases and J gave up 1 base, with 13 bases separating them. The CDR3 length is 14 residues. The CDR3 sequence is CAWRRPQGSYEQYF. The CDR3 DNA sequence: TGTGCCTGGAGGCGCCCCCAGGGATCCTACGAGCAGTACTTC.